The 17 T cell receptor beta chains listed next were all sequenced from one sample in a study of Graves' ophthalmopathy and Graves' hyperthyroidism. RNA transcripts served as template for amplifying TCR beta CDR3 sequences. Amplification began with first-round RT-PCR using HTBI primers, then second-round multiplex PCR was performed. TCRdb analysed the multiplex PCR reads with MiXCR anew, one entry per CDR3 protein. Of roughly 700,000 distinct CDR3 sequences in the sample, around 40% were seen once. Sequencing used peripheral blood. All receptors derive from an adult man with Graves' ophthalmopathy.

Concerning this clonotype itself: This could be a read error, since a much larger clone is one nucleotide away. This likely comes from a read error, as the CDR3 has no conserved phenylalanine or tryptophan at its end. This chain connects TRBV20-1 to TRBJ2-7, with D possibly being TRBD2 (5 bases). The germline CDR1 and CDR2 sequences are DFQATT and SNEGSKA (reference sequence). V shed 1 base and J shed 6 bases, with 10 bases lying between them. The CDR3 runs 12 residues. The CDR3 region is CSARARRAEQYY. The CDR3 DNA reads as TGCAGTGCTAGAGCTAGGCGGGCCGAGCAGTACTAC.

This clonotype was counted once. This may stem from a read error, because a much larger clone lies one nucleotide away. This likely comes from a read error, as the CDR3 has no conserved phenylalanine or tryptophan at its end. The rearrangement links TRBV19 to TRBJ1-2; possible D gene TRBD1, 6 bases. Deletions cut 7 bases from V and 2 bases from J, with 20 bases between. This CDR3 is built from 16 residues. Germline CDR1 LNHDA, CDR2 SQIVND (reference sequence). CDR3 sequence: CASTEGGGLFNYGYTL. CDR3 sequence (DNA): TGTGCCAGTACCGAAGGAGGGGGTTTGTTCAACTATGGCTACACCCTC.

This clonotype occurred a few times. V usage is TRBV28 and J usage is TRBJ1-2, with D possibly being TRBD1 (6 bases). Trimming removed 6 bases at V and 2 bases at J, with 10 bases between. CDR3 length: 13 residues. CDR1 is MDHEN, CDR2 SYDVKM, per germline. CDR3 amino acids: CASRLRGNYGYTF. CDR3 nucleotides: TGTGCCAGCAGATTAAGGGGGAACTATGGCTACACCTTC.

This clonotype is medium-sized within its sample. This sequence joins TRBV2 and TRBJ2-7, with TRBD2 matching over 8 bases. The V gene's germline CDR1 is SNHLY and CDR2 FYNNEI. The CDR3 contains 14 residues. V shed 3 bases and J 3 bases; nucleotides not matched to a gene: 4. The CDR3 sequence: CASSDLAGGYEQYF. CDR3 nucleotide sequence: TGTGCCAGCAGTGATCTTGCGGGGGGCTACGAGCAGTACTTC.

This chain uses TRBV25-1 with TRBJ2-1, with D perhaps TRBD2 (6 bases). The ends were cut back, 2 bases at V and 7 bases at J, with 9 bases in the middle. There are 13 residues in the CDR3. Germline-derived CDR1 and CDR2 are MGHDK and SYGVNS. CDR3 coding DNA: TGTGCCAGCAGTGAAGCGGGATGGAATGAGCAGTTCTTC. Translating gives CASSEAGWNEQFF.

The DNA of the CDR3 is TGTGCTTTGAGACAGGGTGGCAATCAGCCCCAGCATTTT. It encodes CALRQGGNQPQHF. The V call is TRBV24-1, the J call TRBJ1-5; 7 positions agree with TRBD1. The CDR3 covers 13 residues. Germline V gene lookup returns CDR1 KGHDR and CDR2 SFDVKD.

The rearrangement joins TRBV7-9 to TRBJ2-7; 8 nucleotides align to TRBD1. Trimming removed 10 bases from V and 4 bases from J; junction bases left unmatched: 9. The length of the CDR3 is 13 residues. CDR1 SEHNR and CDR2 FQNEAQ come from the germline V gene (reference sequence). The CDR3 nucleotides are TGTGCCACTAAACAGGGGGAGGCTTACGAGCAGTACTTC. It encodes CATKQGEAYEQYF.

V and J are TRBV11-2 and TRBJ2-6; a possible D gene is TRBD1 (6 bases). Trimming removed 1 base from V and 4 bases from J, with 23 bases in between. The CDR3 length is 20 residues. The germline CDR1 and CDR2 sequences are SGHAT and FQNNGV. CDR3 region: CASSLASPRGGTAGANVLTF. CDR3 DNA sequence: TGTGCCAGCAGCTTAGCATCTCCCAGGGGCGGTACGGCGGGGGCCAACGTCCTGACTTTC.

This clonotype was recorded many times. The chain combines TRBV2 with TRBJ1-1; TRBD1 might be the D (6 bases). This CDR3 is 17 amino acids long. V gave up 7 bases and J gave up 0 bases, with 21 bases separating them. Germline values: CDR1 SNHLY, CDR2 FYNNEI. CDR3 region: CASNKGGGSRMNTEAFF. The CDR3, as DNA: TGTGCCAGCAACAAAGGGGGAGGATCGAGAATGAACACTGAAGCTTTCTTT.

The chain has TRBV7-9 and TRBJ2-5, with D perhaps given as TRBD1 or TRBD2 (6 bases each). Deletions cut 3 bases from V and 3 bases from J, with 11 bases between. Germline CDR1 reads SEHNR; CDR2 reads FQNEAQ (reference sequence). The CDR3 spans 14 residues. The CDR3 sequence: CASSFLGGEETQYF. The CDR3 DNA reads as TGTGCCAGCAGCTTCCTGGGGGGCGAAGAGACCCAGTACTTC.

This clonotype was detected only once. V and J are TRBV20-1 and TRBJ1-6; 9 bases map to TRBD1. CDR3 length: 12 amino acids. The V segment lost 8 bases and the J segment 10 bases; nucleotides outside the gene matches: 6. The germline CDR1 and CDR2 sequences are DFQATT and SNEGSKA (reference sequence). The CDR3 nucleotides are TGCAGTTGTGGGGACAGGGAATCACCCCTCCACTTT. Its translation is CSCGDRESPLHF.

At least ten counts were recorded for this clonotype. V and J are TRBV12-3 or TRBV12-4 and TRBJ1-6, with D possibly matching TRBD1 (5 bases). Trimming took 5 bases from V and 10 from J, leaving 15 bases between them. This CDR3 contains 14 residues. CDR3 amino acids: CASSADSAGSPLHF. The DNA of the CDR3 is TGTGCCAGCAGTGCTGACAGCGCAGGCTCACCCCTCCACTTT.

This clonotype was observed a handful of times. The germline gene is not matched at one end of the junction; a read error may be the cause. The chain links TRBV19 to TRBJ2-7; the D gene is possibly TRBD1 (6 bases). The CDR3 is made up of 15 amino acids. Germline CDR1 LNHDA, CDR2 SQIVND (reference sequence). CDR3 nucleotide sequence: TGTGCCAGTAGCGGGCAGGGGACCCTGTCCTCCGAGCAGTACTTC. Translating it yields CASSGQGTLSSEQYF.

The genes are TRBV7-6 and TRBJ2-7; 7 positions match TRBD2. V dropped 7 bases and J dropped 6; count of bases not matched to a gene: 6. Germline V lookup: CDR1 SGHVS, CDR2 FNYEAQ. The CDR3 spans 12 residues. CDR3 sequence: CASTPPGGEQYF. The CDR3, as DNA: TGTGCCAGCACCCCCCCGGGAGGCGAGCAGTACTTC.

Notes on this clonotype: No conserved phenylalanine or tryptophan ends this CDR3, so it is likely a read error. No DNA is shown, since the ends of the CDR3 on it are uncertain; the CDR3 is the one TCRdb lists. The chain recombines TRBV7-8 with TRBJ2-6; the D segment call TRBD1 is taken from the table without a DNA check. Including both end residues, the CDR3 is 9 amino acids long. In germline, CDR1 is SGHVS, CDR2 FQNEAQ. CDR3 sequence reads: CASSSRRGQ.

This clonotype was counted a few times. This rearrangement joins TRBV5-1 to TRBJ1-6; TRBD1 is a possible D gene (5 bases). V gave up 6 bases and J gave up 4 bases, with 11 bases separating them. There are 14 residues in the CDR3. The germline V gene encodes CDR1 SGHRS and CDR2 YFSETQ. The CDR3 region is CASTDGGYNSPLHF. CDR3 nucleotide sequence: TGCGCCAGCACCGACGGGGGTTATAATTCACCCCTCCACTTT.

The chain is built from TRBV9 and TRBJ2-7; D unclear. Trimming took 0 bases from V and 2 from J, leaving 12 bases between them. From germline, CDR1 is SGDLS and CDR2 YYNGEE. The CDR3 extends over 15 amino acids. CDR3 residues: CASSVEVGSTYEQYF. The CDR3 DNA is TGTGCCAGCAGCGTAGAGGTAGGTTCGACCTACGAGCAGTACTTC.